A single sample is the source of the 24 T cell receptor beta chains below, sequenced in a study of blood T cell repertoires in COVID-19 (TCRdb year 2020). The method was the immunoSEQ multiplex PCR assay. TCRdb provides this immuneACCESS table in a form limited to in-frame rearrangements. Some clones are lacking; in checked studies, under half of them reflect an unresolved V gene, and why the rest are absent is not known. Counted in this sample were about 260,000 clones; around 80% of them appeared once. Together, the top ten hold 3.5% to 5% of the sample. The sequencing input was PBMCs or T cells enriched from blood (not recorded which). Source of these receptors: a man aged 25-40 years with acute COVID-19.

This clone was picked up a small number of times. V is TRBV12-3 or TRBV12-4 and J is TRBJ1-2; D possibly corresponds to TRBD1 (5 bases). The CDR3 runs to 13 residues. Trimming left V 1 base short and J 6 bases short, with 9 bases between. This CDR3 is CASSLVGGNGYTF. The CDR3 bases are TGTGCCAGCAGTTTAGTGGGGGGTAATGGCTACACCTTC.

This clone was found a few times. The J gene is TRBJ1-6, the V gene TRBV28; no firm D call. Germline V gene data show CDR1 as MDHEN and CDR2 as SYDVKM. Trimming left V 5 bases short and J 4 bases short, with 15 bases between. The CDR3 consists of 16 residues. The CDR3 sequence is CASSARSLAYNSPLHF. CDR3 DNA: TGTGCCAGCAGTGCACGCAGTTTGGCTTATAATTCACCCCTCCACTTT.

The chain couples TRBV12-2 to TRBJ1-2. TRBV12-2 is reported as a pseudogene. This CDR3 is 17 amino acids long. As DNA, the CDR3 is TGTGCAAGTCGCTTTAACGGGGTCCGGTCTCACTCCCCGGGCTACACCTTC. Residues: CASRFNGVRSHSPGYTF.

The chain employs TRBV5-4 and TRBJ1-6, with a tentative D call TRBD1 (5 bases). The V end was cut by 4 bases, the J end by 10 bases, with 18 bases between. Germline V gene lookup returns CDR1 SGHNT and CDR2 YYREEE (reference sequence). The CDR3 spans 15 residues. The CDR3 sequence: CASSPDILSSSPLHF. The CDR3 coding sequence is TGTGCCAGCAGCCCGGACATACTTTCGTCCTCACCCCTCCACTTT.

This chain links TRBV19 with TRBJ1-1, with 8 nucleotides matching TRBD1. CDR3 length: 15 amino acids. Germline CDR1 is LNHDA and CDR2 is SQIVND (reference sequence). The trim removed 3 bases at V and 2 bases at J, leaving 5 bases unmatched. CDR3 DNA sequence: TGTGCCAGTAGTATGTTCGACAGGGGAAACACTGAAGCTTTCTTT. It is translated as CASSMFDRGNTEAFF.

This chain joins TRBV28 and TRBJ1-5; D gene unclear. The CDR3 has 16 residues. Germline V gives CDR1 MDHEN, CDR2 SYDVKM. Trimming stripped 3 bases from V and 4 bases from J, with 16 bases between. The CDR3 DNA follows: TGTGCCAGCAGTTTGGATAGGAGCGCTCGGAATCAGCCCCAGCATTTT. The encoded protein is CASSLDRSARNQPQHF.

This rearrangement joins TRBV18 to TRBJ1-3; TRBD1 might be the D (6 bases). Germline V gene lookup returns CDR1 KGHSH and CDR2 LQKENI. The CDR3 totals 17 residues. V was shortened by 2 bases and J by 0 bases, with 14 bases between the two germline ends. CDR3 coding DNA: TGTGCCAGCTCACCAAACACAGGGAAAAGCTCTGGAAACACCATATATTTT. Translation gives CASSPNTGKSSGNTIYF.

The chain recombines TRBV28 with TRBJ1-2; 8 positions agree with TRBD1. There are 16 residues in the CDR3. The junction had 9 bases not matched to a gene; V was cut back by 4 bases and J by 2 bases. Germline assignment: CDR1 MDHEN and CDR2 SYDVKM. CDR3 nucleotides: TGTGCCAGCAGTTCGAATACGGGACAGGTCAACTATGGCTACACCTTC. It yields the protein CASSSNTGQVNYGYTF.

The V gene is TRBV5-6, the J gene TRBJ2-3, with 7 nucleotides matching TRBD2. The CDR3 consists of 15 residues. CDR1 and CDR2 (germline): SGHDT, YYEEEE. The V segment lost 7 bases and the J segment 1 base; nucleotides outside the gene matches: 9. The CDR3 sequence: CASERGAGGTDTQYF. For the CDR3, the DNA is TGTGCCAGCGAGAGAGGCGCGGGAGGCACAGATACGCAGTATTTT.

The rearrangement uses TRBV5-1 and TRBJ1-6, with 7 nucleotides matching TRBD1. The CDR3 loop spans 14 amino acids. With 4 bases clipped from V and 9 bases from J, the junction kept 7 bases outside the gene matches. The germline gives CDR1 SGHRS, CDR2 YFSETQ. Written as DNA, the CDR3 is TGCGCCAGCAGCCTAGACAGGGTTTCTTCACCCCTCCACTTT. This translates into CASSLDRVSSPLHF.

The CDR3 bases are TGTGCCACCAGTGACGGACTAGCGGGAGGAGGGAAACCCGGGGAGCTGTTTTTT. It codes for CATSDGLAGGGKPGELFF. The V and J genes are TRBV24-1 and TRBJ2-2; the match to TRBD2 covers 14 bases. Germline lookup yields CDR1 KGHDR and CDR2 SFDVKD. The CDR3 spans 18 residues. V lost 4 bases, J lost 6 bases, and 9 bases stayed unmatched.

Points on this clone: The junction shows a germline mismatch at one end, possibly a read error. The J gene is TRBJ1-1, the V gene TRBV5-1; D perhaps matches TRBD1 (5 bases). This CDR3 spans 13 amino acids. In germline, CDR1 is SGHRS, CDR2 YFSETQ. The CDR3 nucleotides are TGTGCCAGCAGCGTAGGGGTAGGCACTGAAGCTTTCTTT. Amino acids: CASSVGVGTEAFF.

The V call is TRBV14, the J call TRBJ2-1; 9 bases match TRBD2. Germline CDR1 and CDR2: SGHDN and FVKESK. This CDR3 is 15 amino acids long. The V gene end was trimmed by 1 base and the J gene end by 10 bases; junction bases not matched to a gene: 8. CDR3: CASSQAGGRAREQFF. Written as DNA, the CDR3 is TGTGCCAGCAGCCAAGCCGGCGGGAGGGCTCGGGAGCAGTTCTTC.

The CDR3 region is CASSQLFGTGVGNTIYF. The CDR3 DNA is TGCGCCAGCAGCCAGCTTTTCGGGACAGGGGTAGGAAACACCATATATTTT. V and J are TRBV4-1 and TRBJ1-3, with 10 bases that match TRBD1. CDR3 length: 17 amino acids. Trimming removed 3 bases from V and 4 bases from J; junction bases left unmatched: 9. In germline, CDR1 is MGHRA, CDR2 YSYEKL.

This clone was counted a single time. The V call is TRBV5-1, the J call TRBJ2-2, with 7 bases identical to TRBD1. The CDR3 has 15 amino acids. Trimming at V came to 6 bases and at J to 5 bases, leaving 10 bases not matched to a gene. CDR1 is SGHRS and CDR2 is YFSETQ in the germline V gene. This CDR3 reads CASTPRQGRTGELFF. CDR3 coding DNA: TGCGCCAGCACCCCCAGACAGGGTAGGACCGGGGAGCTGTTTTTT.

The chain combines TRBV11-2 with TRBJ1-2, with D possibly being TRBD1 (6 bases). The germline V gene has CDR1 SGHAT and CDR2 FQNNGV. CDR3 length equals 15 residues. The V end lost 1 base, the J end lost 5 bases, and 14 bases lay between the germline ends. CDR3 nucleotide sequence: TGTGCCAGCAGCTTAGGTTACAGGGAGAAGTATGGCTACACCTTC. Translated, it gives CASSLGYREKYGYTF.

CDR3 DNA sequence: TGTGCCAGCAGTAACGGGGACAGGGGGCACGAGCAGTACGTC. Amino acids: CASSNGDRGHEQYV. The chain uses TRBV6-6 and TRBJ2-7; 12 bases line up with TRBD1. Trimming cost V 5 bases and J 5 bases; bases outside gene matches: 4. This CDR3 spans 14 amino acids. The germline CDR1 and CDR2 sequences are MNHNY and SVGAGI (reference sequence).

CDR3 loop: CASSPRASGSRGETQYF. CDR3 nucleotide sequence: TGTGCCAGCAGCCCCCGAGCGAGCGGGAGTCGGGGGGAGACCCAGTACTTC. V and J are TRBV4-2 and TRBJ2-5, with 8 bases fitting TRBD2. This CDR3 has 17 amino acids. In germline, CDR1 is LGHNA, CDR2 YNFKEQ. V shed 4 bases and J 5 bases; nucleotides not matched to a gene: 15.

This rearrangement joins TRBV18 to TRBJ1-2; the match to TRBD1 covers 10 bases. Germline values: CDR1 KGHSH, CDR2 LQKENI. CDR3 length: 15 amino acids. The J segment lost 2 bases and the V segment lost 3 bases, leaving 3 bases of the junction unmatched. CDR3 nucleotides: TGTGCCAGCTCACCGTCGACAGGGGGCAACTATGGCTACACCTTC. Amino acids: CASSPSTGGNYGYTF.

This clone showed up just a few times. This sequence joins TRBV10-3 and TRBJ1-2; 9 bases match TRBD1. The trim removed 0 bases at V and 4 bases at J, leaving 0 bases unmatched. In germline, CDR1 is ENHRY, CDR2 SYGVKD. The CDR3 loop spans 14 amino acids. The CDR3 protein is CAISESTGGYGYTF. The CDR3 DNA is TGTGCCATCAGTGAGTCGACAGGGGGCTATGGCTACACCTTC.

The table lists this clone with a count of one. J is TRBJ2-5 and V is TRBV19; D is ambiguous. Per the germline V gene, CDR1 is LNHDA and CDR2 is SQIVND (reference sequence). The CDR3 consists of 14 residues. Deletions cut 2 bases from V and 5 bases from J, with 12 bases between. CDR3 region: CASSISTAGETQYF. The CDR3 nucleotides read TGTGCCAGTAGTATATCTACTGCCGGGGAGACCCAGTACTTC.

For this clone: In the same sample, other DNA sequences code for this CDR3. The CDR3 nucleotides are TGTGCCAGCAGCTTGGCGGGTACTTACGAGCAGTACGTC. Translation gives CASSLAGTYEQYV. This chain joins TRBV5-8 and TRBJ2-7, with D unresolved. CDR1 and CDR2 (germline): SGHTS, YDEGEE. The V gene lost 0 bases and the J gene lost 4 bases, with 8 bases spanning the gap. This CDR3 contains 13 residues.

The chain joins TRBV19 to TRBJ1-3, with 7 positions matching TRBD1. The CDR3 spans 15 residues. Losses at the gene ends were 5 bases for V and 4 bases for J; bases not matched to a gene: 8. The germline CDR1 and CDR2 sequences are LNHDA and SQIVND (reference sequence). The CDR3 protein is CASSLRRQGGNTIYF. The CDR3 DNA sequence: TGTGCCAGTAGTCTTCGCCGACAGGGCGGAAACACCATATATTTT.

This chain joins TRBV28 and TRBJ2-1; 12 bases are a match to TRBD2. The V gene's germline CDR1 is MDHEN and CDR2 SYDVKM. V was pared by 7 bases and J by 5 bases, with 6 bases of the junction left unmatched. This CDR3 spans 15 amino acids. The CDR3 protein is CASTPSGGANNEQFF. CDR3 nucleotide sequence: TGTGCCAGCACTCCTAGCGGGGGGGCCAACAATGAGCAGTTCTTC.